What follows are 23 T cell receptor beta chains derived from one specimen sequenced in a study of shared clonotypes between healthy human individuals. Profiling relied on immunoSEQ multiplex PCR, and the TCRdb table lists in-frame clones only, not all of them. This sample has hundreds of thousands of clones, with about 78% found just once. The sample taken for sequencing was memory CD4+ T cells sorted from blood. Subset: CD45RA-negative fraction. Every receptor here comes from a woman aged 25 to 39 in good health.

The chain carries TRBV5-4 and TRBJ1-1; tentatively, D is TRBD1 (5 bases). The ends were cut back, 4 bases at V and 1 base at J, with 17 bases in the middle. This CDR3 is built from 16 residues. Germline V gene data show CDR1 as SGHNT and CDR2 as YYREEE (reference sequence). This CDR3 reads CASSQEVPGRNTEAFF. Written as DNA, the CDR3 is TGTGCCAGCAGCCAAGAAGTTCCAGGGAGGAACACTGAAGCTTTCTTT.

Comment on this clone: Additional DNA sequences in this sample encode the identical CDR3. For the CDR3, the DNA is TGTGCCAGTAGCATCAGTAACTATGGCTACACCTTC. Amino acids: CASSISNYGYTF. V gene TRBV19 combines with J gene TRBJ1-2; no firm D call. The CDR3 is 12 amino acids. The ends were cut back, 6 bases at V and 1 base at J, with 6 bases in the middle. CDR1 is LNHDA, CDR2 SQIVND, per germline (reference sequence).

The chain joins TRBV6-5 to TRBJ1-3, with 8 nucleotides matching TRBD1. The CDR3 extends over 13 amino acids. V dropped 10 bases and J dropped 2; count of bases not matched to a gene: 4. The germline V gene has CDR1 MNHEY and CDR2 SVGAGI. Written as DNA, the CDR3 is TGTGCCACCTCAGGGGGCCCTGGAAACACCATATATTTT. Translating gives CATSGGPGNTIYF.

V is TRBV2 and J is TRBJ2-2; tentative D call: TRBD2 (5 bases). The CDR3 runs 13 residues. Germline CDR1 SNHLY, CDR2 FYNNEI. The ends were cut back, 4 bases at V and 8 bases at J, with 11 bases in the middle. CDR3 region: CASSVITGGELFF. The CDR3 DNA reads TGTGCCAGCAGTGTTATAACGGGGGGGGAGCTGTTTTTT.

The CDR3 region has the DNA TGTGCCTGGAAGAAAGCGGGAGAGGCCTACGAGCAGTACTTC. It specifies CAWKKAGEAYEQYF. The chain recombines TRBV30 with TRBJ2-7, with 8 nucleotides matching TRBD2. The CDR3 contains 14 residues. Germline CDR1 reads GTSNPN; CDR2 reads SVGIG (reference sequence). With 4 bases clipped from V and 2 bases from J, the junction kept 7 bases outside the gene matches. The complete variable domain, with remaining parts taken from reference TRBV30 and TRBJ2-7, reads SQTIHQWPATLVQPVGSPLSLECTVEGTSNPNLYWYRQAAGRGLQLLFYSVGIGQISSEVPQNLSASRPQDRQFILSSKKLLLSDSGFYLCAWKKAGEAYEQYFGPGTRLTVT.

The V call is TRBV27, the J call TRBJ2-7, with a possible D match to TRBD1 (5 bases). Trimming left V 5 bases short and J 0 bases short, with 11 bases between. The CDR3 is 14 residues long. Germline lookup yields CDR1 MNHEY and CDR2 SMNVEV (reference sequence). The CDR3 region has the DNA TGTGCCAGCAGTCTTGACAGATTCTCCTACGAGCAGTACTTC. It specifies CASSLDRFSYEQYF.

As for this clone: The sample contains more than one DNA sequence encoding this CDR3. This chain uses TRBV4-1 with TRBJ1-3; D gene ambiguous. The CDR3 is made up of 12 amino acids. Germline V CDR1 and CDR2: MGHRA, YSYEKL. Trimming took off 1 base at V and 7 bases at J, with 5 bases between the two ends. CDR3 sequence reads: CASSQARNTIYF. In DNA, the CDR3 is TGCGCCAGCAGCCAAGCCAGGAACACCATATATTTT.

This chain connects TRBV1 to TRBJ2-4; TRBD2 is the table's D call and was not checked against the DNA. TRBV1 has pseudogene status. The CDR3 consists of 14 residues. The CDR3 here is CTSSRAGTKNIQYF. CDR3 sequence (DNA): TGCACCAGCAGCCGAGCCGGGACTAAAAACATTCAGTACTTC.

There are many counts of this clone. The CDR3 DNA reads TGTGCCAGCTCGTCGCGAACCACTAGCGGAAGCTCCTACAATGAGCAGTTCTTC. It codes for CASSSRTTSGSSYNEQFF. The chain employs TRBV18 and TRBJ2-1; 8 bases are shared with TRBD2. The CDR3 consists of 18 residues. The junction had 13 bases not matched to a gene; V was cut back by 6 bases and J by 0 bases. Germline V gene lookup returns CDR1 KGHSH and CDR2 LQKENI.

This clone was recorded once. This sequence joins TRBV7-8 and TRBJ2-5, with a possible D match to TRBD1 (6 bases). This CDR3 contains 13 residues. Germline-derived CDR1 and CDR2 are SGHVS and FQNEAQ. Between the trimmed V and J ends, which lost 8 bases and 4 bases, there was a span of 14 bases. CDR3 bases: TGTGCCAGCCGAAAGGGGGTAGTAGAGACCCAGTACTTC. Its translation: CASRKGVVETQYF.

This clone was detected only a few times. This chain links TRBV2 with TRBJ2-7; D is undetermined. V was shortened by 3 bases and J by 6 bases, with 9 bases between the two germline ends. The germline CDR1 and CDR2 sequences are SNHLY and FYNNEI. There are 12 residues in the CDR3. The CDR3 sequence is CASSDYSPEQYF. Here the CDR3 DNA reads TGTGCCAGCAGTGACTACAGTCCCGAGCAGTACTTC.

The rearrangement links TRBV19 to TRBJ1-5; D remains ambiguous. Trimming cost V 4 bases and J 9 bases, with 22 bases left between them. Per the germline V gene, CDR1 is LNHDA and CDR2 is SQIVND (reference sequence). CDR3 size: 16 residues. CDR3: CASSNRTFFAPGPQHF. CDR3 bases: TGTGCCAGTAGTAACCGGACGTTTTTTGCTCCTGGGCCCCAGCATTTT.

This chain joins TRBV5-6 and TRBJ2-1; D unresolved. Germline-derived CDR1 and CDR2 are SGHDT and YYEEEE. The CDR3 length is 14 residues. The V gene lost 4 bases and the J gene lost 7 bases, with 15 bases spanning the gap. This CDR3 reads CASSQTPRRNEQFF. As DNA, the CDR3 is TGTGCCAGCAGCCAGACCCCAAGAAGGAATGAGCAGTTCTTC.

V and J are TRBV2 and TRBJ2-2, with D unclear. This CDR3 spans 14 amino acids. The germline V and J ends were trimmed by 9 bases and 2 bases, with 13 bases remaining between them. In germline, CDR1 is SNHLY, CDR2 FYNNEI. In DNA form, the CDR3 reads TGTGCCAGTAGATTGACGGACAACACCGGGGAGCTGTTTTTT. Protein: CASRLTDNTGELFF.

The rearrangement uses TRBV9 and TRBJ1-3; D is undetermined. Germline CDR1 is SGDLS and CDR2 is YYNGEE. This CDR3 comprises 16 residues. V lost 0 bases to trimming and J lost 0 bases, with 10 bases between them. In DNA, the CDR3 is TGTGCCAGCAGCGTAGACTATCAGAACTCTGGAAACACCATATATTTT. Protein: CASSVDYQNSGNTIYF.

The chain joins TRBV19 to TRBJ1-5; D gene uncertain. Trimming left V 6 bases short and J 8 bases short, with 17 bases between. The V gene's germline CDR1 is LNHDA and CDR2 SQIVND (reference sequence). The CDR3 runs to 14 residues. The chain's CDR3 is CASSPLPGGEPQHF. Written as DNA, the CDR3 is TGTGCCAGTAGCCCTCTCCCGGGCGGGGAGCCCCAGCATTTT.

The rearrangement joins TRBV7-9 to TRBJ2-2; D is possibly TRBD1 or TRBD2 (6 bases each). The CDR3 is 16 amino acids. Germline values: CDR1 SEHNR, CDR2 FQNEAQ (reference sequence). V was clipped by 4 bases and J by 1 base, with 13 bases between them. The chain's CDR3 is CASSSPGGKNTGELFF. CDR3 DNA sequence: TGTGCCAGCAGCTCCCCCGGGGGCAAGAACACCGGGGAGCTGTTTTTT.

The chain recombines TRBV19 with TRBJ2-1; 9 bases are a match to TRBD2. Unmatched junction bases numbered 22, after V lost 1 base and J lost 9 bases. This CDR3 has 20 residues. Germline-derived CDR1 and CDR2 are LNHDA and SQIVND (reference sequence). This CDR3 reads CASSIGILGLAGLRRGEQFF. The CDR3 DNA follows: TGTGCCAGTAGTATAGGGATACTCGGGCTAGCGGGACTTCGACGCGGTGAGCAGTTCTTC.

The sample holds a few counts of this clone. The chain joins TRBV29-1 to TRBJ2-3; D remains unclear. V lost 8 bases to trimming and J lost 5 bases, with 8 bases between them. The CDR3 is made up of 10 amino acids. Germline V gene lookup returns CDR1 SQVTM and CDR2 ANQGSEA. The CDR3 here is CSHHGDTQYF. In DNA form, the CDR3 reads TGCAGCCACCACGGAGATACGCAGTATTTT.

This clone was observed once. The chain has TRBV29-1 and TRBJ1-2; weak D call: TRBD1 (5 bases). The length of the CDR3 is 16 residues. Looked up from germline, CDR1 is SQVTM and CDR2 is ANQGSEA. V was shortened by 7 bases and J by 0 bases, with 21 bases between the two germline ends. This CDR3 reads CSALYRDRMTNYGYTF. As DNA, the CDR3 is TGCAGCGCCCTATACCGGGACCGTATGACTAACTATGGCTACACCTTC.

This clone has only one observation. The chain is built from TRBV28 and TRBJ1-1, with no clear D. Germline V gene data show CDR1 as MDHEN and CDR2 as SYDVKM. The V end was cut by 5 bases, the J end by 2 bases, with 6 bases between. The CDR3 sequence is 12 residues long. The CDR3 nucleotides read TGTGCCAGCAGTCGCCCCAACACTGAAGCTTTCTTT. Protein product: CASSRPNTEAFF.

This clone has just a few counts. V gene TRBV12-5 combines with J gene TRBJ2-1, with 9 bases aligning to TRBD2. V was clipped by 1 base and J by 6 bases; unmatched bases: 13. The V gene's germline CDR1 is LGHNT and CDR2 FRNRAP. CDR3 size: 18 residues. The CDR3, as DNA: TGTGCTAGTGGTTTGGGAGTCTCGTCTAGCGGGATTAGCAATGAGCAGTTCTTC. Its translation is CASGLGVSSSGISNEQFF.

The chain couples TRBV6-5 to TRBJ1-4; 9 bases line up with TRBD1. Trimming took 5 bases from V and 5 from J; bases not matched to a gene: 6. From germline, CDR1 is MNHEY and CDR2 SVGAGI. This CDR3 spans 15 amino acids. The CDR3 region is CASSTRDRVNEKLFF. CDR3 bases: TGTGCCAGCAGTACCCGGGACAGGGTCAATGAAAAACTGTTTTTT.